The 8 T cell receptor beta chains reported below all come from one sample, sequenced in a study of blood T cell repertoires in COVID-19. Profiling relied on immunoSEQ multiplex PCR, and the TCRdb table lists in-frame clones only, not all of them. The profile shows 100,000 to 150,000 clones, around 90% of them singletons. The sample taken for sequencing was peripheral blood. All receptors come from a human donor in a cohort sampled during active COVID-19.

The gene calls are TRBV27 and TRBJ2-2; 8 bases line up with TRBD1. The ends lost 4 bases at V and 4 bases at J; junction bases unmatched: 17. The CDR3 is 19 residues long. Germline values: CDR1 MNHEY, CDR2 SMNVEV (reference sequence). The CDR3 region is CASSYMPQGAGFRTGELFF. CDR3 DNA: TGTGCCAGCAGTTATATGCCCCAGGGGGCTGGTTTTCGCACCGGGGAGCTGTTTTTT.

The rearrangement links TRBV27 to TRBJ1-3; D is possibly TRBD1 (5 bases). The V gene's germline CDR1 is MNHEY and CDR2 SMNVEV (reference sequence). V lost 6 bases and J lost 0, with 12 bases in between. The CDR3 extends over 15 amino acids. In DNA form, the CDR3 reads TGTGCCAGCAGATTAGACAGAAGCTCTGGAAACACCATATATTTT. Its protein product is CASRLDRSSGNTIYF.

This chain joins TRBV3-1 (or the pseudogene TRBV3-2) and TRBJ1-4; D gene uncertain. Trimming took off 5 bases at V and 0 bases at J, with 13 bases between the two ends. CDR3 length: 16 amino acids. Per the germline V gene, CDR1 is LGHDT and CDR2 is YNNKEL (reference sequence). The CDR3 region is CASSTLSVTTNEKLFF. For the CDR3, the DNA is TGTGCCAGCAGCACCCTCTCGGTAACAACTAATGAAAAACTGTTTTTT.

The rearrangement uses TRBV5-6 and TRBJ1-6, with 8 positions matching TRBD1. CDR3 length equals 15 residues. CDR1 is SGHDT and CDR2 is YYEEEE in the germline V gene. The J segment lost 2 bases and the V segment lost 4 bases, leaving 2 bases of the junction unmatched. The CDR3 loop reads CASSPTGAYNSPLHF. In nucleotides, the CDR3 is TGTGCCAGCAGCCCGACAGGGGCCTATAATTCACCCCTCCACTTT.

V usage is TRBV18 and J usage is TRBJ1-5, with 8 bases lining up with TRBD1. Germline loops: CDR1 KGHSH, CDR2 LQKENI. The length of the CDR3 is 16 residues. Unmatched junction bases numbered 6, after V lost 1 base and J lost 4 bases. The CDR3 nucleotides read TGTGCCAGCTCACCACAACCGGGACAGGCTAATCAGCCCCAGCATTTT. Its translation: CASSPQPGQANQPQHF.

The chain links TRBV5-1 to TRBJ2-3; 10 positions match TRBD2. The CDR3 spans 18 residues. The V gene's germline CDR1 is SGHRS and CDR2 YFSETQ. Unmatched junction bases numbered 13, after V lost 4 bases and J lost 2 bases. CDR3 amino acids: CASSPSGGASRYTDTQYF. The CDR3 region has the DNA TGCGCCAGCAGCCCCAGCGGGGGGGCGTCCCGCTACACAGATACGCAGTATTTT.

The rearrangement joins TRBV23-1 to TRBJ2-5; 14 positions agree with TRBD2. TRBV23-1 is an ORF, and what it does is uncertain. The CDR3 runs 24 residues. V shed 0 bases and J 3 bases; nucleotides not matched to a gene: 24. In DNA, the CDR3 is TGCGCCAGCAGTCAATCTTGGGCCCCAAATCGGACTAGCGGGAGGCCTAAGACAAAAGAGACCCAGTACTTC. It codes for CASSQSWAPNRTSGRPKTKETQYF.

The rearrangement joins TRBV19 to TRBJ2-7, with a tentative D call TRBD2 (5 bases). The CDR3 covers 15 residues. V lost 0 bases and J lost 1, with 10 bases in between. Germline V gene lookup returns CDR1 LNHDA and CDR2 SQIVND (reference sequence). In DNA form, the CDR3 reads TGTGCCAGTAGTATAGATACAGAGCGGTCCTACGAGCAGTACTTC. It is translated as CASSIDTERSYEQYF.